Below, 7 T cell receptor beta chains from the same sample are listed, as sequenced in a study of T cells after yellow fever vaccination. Via MiXCR, TCRdb re-called the 5' RACE reads, giving one row per CDR3 protein. This table holds 120,000 to 150,000 distinct CDR3 sequences, less than 9.5% found once. Sequenced material: CD4+ T cells sorted from PBMCs, taken 5 days after the yellow fever booster vaccination. All receptors come from a man in his thirties or forties who received the YFV17D yellow fever vaccine.

This clonotype showed up many times. The chain is built from TRBV5-1 and TRBJ2-1; TRBD2 matches at 8 bases. With V trimmed by 4 bases and J by 6 bases, 9 bases remained unmatched. This CDR3 comprises 15 residues. The germline V gene encodes CDR1 SGHRS and CDR2 YFSETQ. CDR3: CASSPGGGATNEQFF. DNA of the CDR3: TGCGCCAGCAGCCCCGGGGGGGGGGCGACCAATGAGCAGTTCTTC.

The chain is built from TRBV20-1 and TRBJ2-5, with 8 bases that match TRBD1. CDR1 is DFQATT, CDR2 SNEGSKA, per germline (reference sequence). The CDR3 loop spans 16 amino acids. J was trimmed by 5 bases and V by 6 bases; bases with no gene match: 17. The CDR3 loop is CSAMGGRDRTDETQYF. The CDR3 region has the DNA TGCAGTGCCATGGGTGGCCGGGACAGGACCGACGAGACCCAGTACTTC.

This clonotype was observed at least ten times. The genes are TRBV7-2 and TRBJ2-2; the D gene is possibly TRBD2 (6 bases). The germline CDR1 and CDR2 sequences are SGHTA and FQGNSA. CDR3 size: 15 residues. Trimming stripped 2 bases from V and 6 bases from J, with 13 bases between. CDR3 region: CASSLMKGGAGELFF. The CDR3 bases are TGTGCCAGCAGCTTAATGAAGGGAGGCGCCGGGGAGCTGTTTTTT.

This clonotype was seen ten or more times. The chain combines TRBV3-1 with TRBJ2-1; D is ambiguous. Germline loops: CDR1 LGHDT, CDR2 YNNKEL (reference sequence). This CDR3 has 12 amino acids. V was pared by 1 base and J by 9 bases, with 7 bases between. The CDR3: CASSQVISEQFF. In nucleotides, the CDR3 is TGTGCCAGCAGCCAAGTCATCAGTGAGCAGTTCTTC.

This clonotype was seen only a few times. J is TRBJ2-3 and V is TRBV5-1; D is uncertain. With 8 bases removed from V and 1 base from J, the gap between germline ends came to 14 bases. The CDR3 sequence is 14 residues long. Germline lookup yields CDR1 SGHRS and CDR2 YFSETQ. The CDR3 here is CASADLKGTDTQYF. DNA for the CDR3: TGCGCCAGTGCGGATTTAAAGGGCACAGATACGCAGTATTTT.

The V call is TRBV11-2, the J call TRBJ1-3; no definite D call. In germline, CDR1 is SGHAT, CDR2 FQNNGV. The CDR3 contains 12 residues. V dropped 10 bases and J dropped 8 bases, with 15 bases sitting between them. In DNA, the CDR3 is TGTGCCACCCCCCCCCTCCCCGACACCATATATTTT. Protein: CATPPLPDTIYF.

In its sample, this clonotype was seen many times. The CDR3 DNA follows: TGTGCCAGCAGTCGAAACATCGGACAGGCGAACACTGAAGCTTTCTTT. Amino acids: CASSRNIGQANTEAFF. The chain combines TRBV11-2 with TRBJ1-1; 7 bases are shared with TRBD1. V shed 6 bases and J 1 base; nucleotides not matched to a gene: 11. This CDR3 is built from 16 residues. From germline, CDR1 is SGHAT and CDR2 FQNNGV.